A single sample gave rise to the 14 T cell receptor beta chains below, sequenced in a study of blood T cell repertoires in COVID-19. Here immunoSEQ multiplex PCR was the method, and the copy in TCRdb shows in-frame clones only, minus some. This sample yields about 200,000 clones, of which roughly 90% are seen a single time; around 17% belongs to the top ten. Sequences were obtained from peripheral blood. Source of these receptors: a man aged 50-60 years with COVID-19, enrolled during active disease.

This chain connects TRBV27 to TRBJ2-1; maybe TRBD1 (5 bases). The CDR3 sequence is 12 residues long. Trimming took off 3 bases at V and 10 bases at J, with 10 bases between the two ends. Germline CDR1 is MNHEY and CDR2 is SMNVEV (reference sequence). DNA for the CDR3: TGTGCCAGCAGTTTTGACAGACCCGAGCAGTTCTTC. It yields the protein CASSFDRPEQFF.

This clone was seen ten or more times. The rearrangement joins TRBV30 to TRBJ2-5; a weak D match, TRBD2 (5 bases). V lost 1 base to trimming and J lost 1 base, with 13 bases between them. The CDR3 sequence is 15 residues long. Germline values: CDR1 GTSNPN, CDR2 SVGIG (reference sequence). The CDR3 bases are TGTGCCTGGAGTGGGGGTGGCGGGTTCCAAGAGACCCAGTACTTC. Protein: CAWSGGGGFQETQYF.

This clone showed up just once. The rearrangement links TRBV7-3 to TRBJ2-1, with D possibly being TRBD1 (6 bases). Trimming removed 5 bases at V and 3 bases at J, with 17 bases between. CDR3 size: 16 residues. The germline V gene has CDR1 SGHTA and CDR2 FQGTGA. The CDR3: CASSATDRRSYNEQFF. CDR3 DNA: TGTGCCAGCAGCGCGACCGACAGGCGTAGCTACAATGAGCAGTTCTTC.

This clone was detected once. The rearrangement links TRBV6-5 to TRBJ2-2, with 9 bases that match TRBD1. The CDR3 sequence is 14 residues long. J was trimmed by 7 bases and V by 7 bases; bases with no gene match: 7. The germline gives CDR1 MNHEY, CDR2 SVGAGI. The DNA for the CDR3 is TGTGCCAGCACCACGGGACAGGGAGACGGGGAGCTGTTTTTT. Amino acid sequence: CASTTGQGDGELFF.

The chain combines TRBV5-1 with TRBJ2-1, with TRBD1 as a possible D gene (5 bases). Trimming removed 2 bases at V and 8 bases at J, with 8 bases between. This CDR3 region has 12 residues. From germline, CDR1 is SGHRS and CDR2 YFSETQ. The CDR3 DNA reads TGCGCCAGCAGCTTAATAGGGGATGAGCAGTTCTTC. This encodes CASSLIGDEQFF.

As concerns this clone: The sample carries other DNA sequences with the same CDR3. The genes are TRBV4-3 and TRBJ2-3, with TRBD2 matching over 14 bases. The CDR3 is 15 residues long. Germline V gives CDR1 LGHNA, CDR2 YSLEER. With V trimmed by 2 bases and J by 6 bases, 1 base remained unmatched. The CDR3 nucleotides read TGCGCCAGCAGCCAACGACTAGCGGGGGGGGATACGCAGTATTTT. It is translated as CASSQRLAGGDTQYF.

The gene calls are TRBV28 and TRBJ1-2; weak D call: TRBD1 (6 bases). Germline CDR1 and CDR2: MDHEN and SYDVKM. The CDR3 sequence is 12 residues long. Between the trimmed V and J ends, which lost 5 bases and 3 bases, there was a span of 7 bases. The CDR3 region is CASSRTDYGYTF. The CDR3 DNA reads as TGTGCCAGCAGTCGGACAGACTATGGCTACACCTTC.

The V call is TRBV6-1, the J call TRBJ1-2, with D possibly matching TRBD1 (5 bases). The CDR3 is made up of 14 amino acids. Trimming took off 2 bases at V and 8 bases at J, with 15 bases between the two ends. Looked up from germline, CDR1 is MNHNS and CDR2 is SASEGT. The CDR3 region has the DNA TGTGCCAGCAGTGAAATTGACAGCCTCCCCGGCTACACCTTC. Protein product: CASSEIDSLPGYTF.

The V call is TRBV5-1, the J call TRBJ1-4; tentative D call: TRBD1 (5 bases). Germline V gene sequence: CDR1 SGHRS, CDR2 YFSETQ. This CDR3 region has 16 residues. Trimming left V 4 bases short and J 5 bases short, with 18 bases between. The CDR3 sequence: CASSPRPDSSNEKLFF. The DNA of the CDR3 is TGCGCCAGCAGCCCCCGGCCCGACAGCTCAAATGAAAAACTGTTTTTT.

The CDR3 reads CASSLLRGGDQPQHF. The CDR3 nucleotides read TGTGCCAGCAGCTTGTTACGAGGAGGGGATCAGCCCCAGCATTTT. This sequence joins TRBV7-2 and TRBJ1-5; possible D gene TRBD1, 5 bases. Germline V CDR1 and CDR2: SGHTA, FQGNSA. CDR3 length equals 15 residues. V lost 3 bases to trimming and J lost 5 bases, with 14 bases between them.

The V gene is TRBV5-1, the J gene TRBJ2-5, with a possible D match to TRBD1 (6 bases). Trimming left V 4 bases short and J 3 bases short, with 10 bases between. The CDR3 loop spans 13 amino acids. From germline, CDR1 is SGHRS and CDR2 YFSETQ. The CDR3 spells CASSPGTKETQYF. The CDR3 coding sequence is TGCGCCAGCAGCCCGGGGACAAAAGAGACCCAGTACTTC.

Only a few counts were recorded for this clone. The gene calls are TRBV5-6 and TRBJ1-6; 10 positions match TRBD1. The CDR3 spans 15 residues. With V trimmed by 4 bases and J by 6 bases, 4 bases remained unmatched. Germline V gives CDR1 SGHDT, CDR2 YYEEEE. The CDR3 coding sequence is TGTGCCAGCAGCGCCCGGGACAGGGGTAATTCACCCCTCCACTTT. Protein sequence: CASSARDRGNSPLHF.

This chain connects TRBV6-2 or TRBV6-3 to TRBJ1-1; maybe TRBD1 (5 bases). The germline gives CDR1 MNHEY, CDR2 SVGEGT. The CDR3 contains 13 residues. V was cut by 4 bases and J by 6 bases, with 12 bases left in between. The CDR3 DNA reads as TGTGCCAGCAGTTTCGGGTGGGGGGCTGAAGCTTTCTTT. This sequence encodes CASSFGWGAEAFF.

The chain carries TRBV14 and TRBJ2-1, with 16 nucleotides matching TRBD2. Germline-derived CDR1 and CDR2 are SGHDN and FVKESK. This CDR3 has 19 amino acids. Germline trimming cut 0 bases from V and 5 bases from J; bases unmatched to any gene: 7. CDR3 nucleotides: TGTGCCAGCAGCCAAGATGCGGGACTAGCGGGAGGGCCCGACAATGAGCAGTTCTTC. Its protein is CASSQDAGLAGGPDNEQFF.